This T cell receptor beta chain was identified in a study of blood T cell repertoires in COVID-19. Study at large: The analysed material was cDNA or gDNA that came from T cells, B-cell-depleted T cells, or PBMCs.

As originally analysed: Amplified reference gene primers provided the basis for estimating nucleated cell counts. Libraries were prepared by immunoSEQ multiplex PCR; TCRdb keeps only in-frame clonotypes and omits some of them. D and trimming were read from the DNA, whereas the V and J calls and clone size are those reported in that table. The sample consists of a few hundred thousand clones, about nine tenths of them appearing once. Seattle's enrolled individuals joined amid active infection and were then monitored longitudinally. The sequence was collected from a person in their late teens or twenties with COVID-19, enrolled during active disease. The specimen was peripheral blood.

The CDR3 sequence: CASNINYGYTF. The CDR3 coding sequence is TGTGCCAGCAACATAAACTATGGCTACACCTTC. The chain carries TRBV6-5 and TRBJ1-2; D not certain. The V end was cut by 7 bases, the J end by 2 bases, with 5 bases between. There are 11 residues in the CDR3. Germline V gene sequence: CDR1 MNHEY, CDR2 SVGAGI.